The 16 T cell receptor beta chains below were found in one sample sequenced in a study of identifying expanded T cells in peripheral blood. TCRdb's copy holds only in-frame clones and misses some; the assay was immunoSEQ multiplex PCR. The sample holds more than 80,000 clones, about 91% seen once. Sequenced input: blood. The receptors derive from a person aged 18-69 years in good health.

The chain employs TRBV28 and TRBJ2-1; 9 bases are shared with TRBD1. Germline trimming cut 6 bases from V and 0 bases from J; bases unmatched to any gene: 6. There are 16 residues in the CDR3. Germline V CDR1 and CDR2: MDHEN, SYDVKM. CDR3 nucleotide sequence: TGTGCCAGCAGAGAACAGGGGGCCAGCTCCTACAATGAGCAGTTCTTC. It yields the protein CASREQGASSYNEQFF.

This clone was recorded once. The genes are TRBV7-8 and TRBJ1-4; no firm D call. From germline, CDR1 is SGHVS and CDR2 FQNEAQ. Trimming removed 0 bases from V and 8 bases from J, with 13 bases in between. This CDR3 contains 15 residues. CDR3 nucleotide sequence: TGTGCCAGCAGCTTAGCAGTTTTGAAGGACGAAAAACTGTTTTTT. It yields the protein CASSLAVLKDEKLFF.

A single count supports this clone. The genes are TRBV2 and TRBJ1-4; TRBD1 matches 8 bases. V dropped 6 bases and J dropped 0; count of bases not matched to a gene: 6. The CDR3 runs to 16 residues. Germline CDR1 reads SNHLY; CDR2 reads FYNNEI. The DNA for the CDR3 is TGTGCCAGCAGGGGGACAGGACCCCCAACTAATGAAAAACTGTTTTTT. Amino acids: CASRGTGPPTNEKLFF.

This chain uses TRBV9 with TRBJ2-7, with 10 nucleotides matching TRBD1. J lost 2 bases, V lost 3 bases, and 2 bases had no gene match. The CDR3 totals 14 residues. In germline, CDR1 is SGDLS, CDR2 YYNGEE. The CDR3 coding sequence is TGTGCCAGCAGCGACGGGACAGGGGCCTACGAGCAGTACTTC. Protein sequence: CASSDGTGAYEQYF.

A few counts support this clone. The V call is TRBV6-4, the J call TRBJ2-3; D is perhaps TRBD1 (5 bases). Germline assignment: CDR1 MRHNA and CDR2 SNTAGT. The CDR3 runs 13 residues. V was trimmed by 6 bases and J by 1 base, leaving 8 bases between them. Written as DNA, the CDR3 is TGTGCCAGCAGCCTGACAGGCACAGATACGCAGTATTTT. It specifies CASSLTGTDTQYF.

In DNA, the CDR3 is TGTGCCAGCAGCTTAGAAGGGTACAGCAACACTGAAGCTTTCTTT. The encoded protein is CASSLEGYSNTEAFF. This chain uses TRBV11-2 with TRBJ1-1; no clear D gene. Per germline, CDR1 SGHAT and CDR2 FQNNGV. The CDR3 contains 15 residues. The V gene lost 0 bases and the J gene lost 2 bases, with 10 bases spanning the gap.

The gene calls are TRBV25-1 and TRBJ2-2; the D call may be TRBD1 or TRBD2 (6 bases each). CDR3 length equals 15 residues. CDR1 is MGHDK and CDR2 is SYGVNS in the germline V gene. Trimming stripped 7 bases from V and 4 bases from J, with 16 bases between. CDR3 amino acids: CASKSFRGGTGELFF. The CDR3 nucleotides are TGTGCCAGCAAATCGTTCAGGGGAGGCACCGGGGAGCTGTTTTTT.

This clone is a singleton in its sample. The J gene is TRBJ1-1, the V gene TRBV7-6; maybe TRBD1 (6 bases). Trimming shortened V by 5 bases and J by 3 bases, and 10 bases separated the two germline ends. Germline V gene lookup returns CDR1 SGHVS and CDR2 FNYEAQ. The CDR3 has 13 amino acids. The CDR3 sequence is CASSPRGHTEAFF. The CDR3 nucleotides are TGTGCCAGCAGCCCCAGGGGCCACACTGAAGCTTTCTTT.

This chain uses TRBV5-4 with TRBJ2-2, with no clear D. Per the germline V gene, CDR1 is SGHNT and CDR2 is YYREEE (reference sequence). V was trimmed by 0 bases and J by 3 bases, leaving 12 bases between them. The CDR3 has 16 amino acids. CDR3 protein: CASSLGGSLDTGELFF. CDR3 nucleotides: TGTGCCAGCAGCTTGGGGGGTAGTCTGGACACCGGGGAGCTGTTTTTT.

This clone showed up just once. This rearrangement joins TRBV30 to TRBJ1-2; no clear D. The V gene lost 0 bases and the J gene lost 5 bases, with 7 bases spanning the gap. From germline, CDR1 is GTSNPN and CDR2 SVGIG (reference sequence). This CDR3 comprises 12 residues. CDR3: CAWSVMGYGYTF. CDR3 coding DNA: TGTGCCTGGAGTGTGATGGGGTATGGCTACACCTTC.

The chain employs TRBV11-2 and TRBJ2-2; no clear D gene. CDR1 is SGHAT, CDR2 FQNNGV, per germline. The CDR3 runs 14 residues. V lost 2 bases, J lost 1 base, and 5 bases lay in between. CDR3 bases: TGTGCCAGCAGCTTATCTGTGAACACCGGGGAGCTGTTTTTT. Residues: CASSLSVNTGELFF.

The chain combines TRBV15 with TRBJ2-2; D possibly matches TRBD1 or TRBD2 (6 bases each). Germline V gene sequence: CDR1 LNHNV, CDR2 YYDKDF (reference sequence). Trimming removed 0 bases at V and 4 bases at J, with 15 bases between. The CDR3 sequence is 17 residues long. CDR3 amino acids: CATSRDPPGASTGELFF. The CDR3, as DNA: TGTGCCACCAGCAGAGATCCCCCGGGGGCGAGCACCGGGGAGCTGTTTTTT.

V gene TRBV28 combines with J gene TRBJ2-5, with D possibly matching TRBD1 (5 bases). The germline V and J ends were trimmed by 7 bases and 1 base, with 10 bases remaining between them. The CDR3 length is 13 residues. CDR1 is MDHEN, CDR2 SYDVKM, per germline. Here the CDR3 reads CASILRGQETQYF. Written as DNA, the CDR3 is TGTGCCAGCATCCTAAGGGGCCAAGAGACCCAGTACTTC. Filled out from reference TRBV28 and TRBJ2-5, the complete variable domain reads DVKVTQSSRYLVKRTGEKVFLECVQDMDHENMFWYRQDPGLGLRLIYFSYDVKMKEKGDIPEGYSVSREKKERFSLILESASTNQTSMYLCASILRGQETQYFGPGTRLLVL.

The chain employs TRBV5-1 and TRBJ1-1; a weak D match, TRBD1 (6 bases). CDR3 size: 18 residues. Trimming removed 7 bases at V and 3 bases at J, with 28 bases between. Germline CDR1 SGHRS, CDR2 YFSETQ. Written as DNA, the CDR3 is TGCGCCAGCCAAGGGGGGCTTCGGCCCCAAAGGAGGGACACTGAAGCTTTCTTT. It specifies CASQGGLRPQRRDTEAFF.

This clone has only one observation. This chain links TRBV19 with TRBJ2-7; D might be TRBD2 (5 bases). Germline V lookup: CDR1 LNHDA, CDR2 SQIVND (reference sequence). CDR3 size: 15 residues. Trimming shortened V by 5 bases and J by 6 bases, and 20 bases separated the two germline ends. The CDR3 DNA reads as TGTGCCAGTAGTTACAACCTCGGACCTCTAGCCGAGCAGTACTTC. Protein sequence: CASSYNLGPLAEQYF.

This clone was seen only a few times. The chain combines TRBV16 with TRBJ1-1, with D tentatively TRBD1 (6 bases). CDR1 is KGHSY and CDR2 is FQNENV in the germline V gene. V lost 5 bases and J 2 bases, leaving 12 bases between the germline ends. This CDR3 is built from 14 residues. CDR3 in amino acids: CASSEHRDNTEAFF. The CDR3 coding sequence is TGTGCCAGCAGCGAACACAGGGACAACACTGAAGCTTTCTTT.